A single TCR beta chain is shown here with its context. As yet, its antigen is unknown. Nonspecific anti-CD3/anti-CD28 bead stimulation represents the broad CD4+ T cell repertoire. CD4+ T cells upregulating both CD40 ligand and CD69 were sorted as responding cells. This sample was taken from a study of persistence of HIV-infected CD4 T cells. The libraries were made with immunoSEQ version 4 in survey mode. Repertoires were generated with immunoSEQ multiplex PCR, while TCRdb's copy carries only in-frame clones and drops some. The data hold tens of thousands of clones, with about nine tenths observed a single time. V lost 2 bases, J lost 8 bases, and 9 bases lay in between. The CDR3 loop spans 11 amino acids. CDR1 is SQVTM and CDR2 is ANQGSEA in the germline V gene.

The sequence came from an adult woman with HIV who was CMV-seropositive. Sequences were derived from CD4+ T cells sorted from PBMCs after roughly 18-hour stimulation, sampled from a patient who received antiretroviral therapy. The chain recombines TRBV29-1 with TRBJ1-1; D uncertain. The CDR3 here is CSVERWEEAFF. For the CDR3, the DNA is TGCAGCGTTGAACGGTGGGAAGAAGCTTTCTTT.